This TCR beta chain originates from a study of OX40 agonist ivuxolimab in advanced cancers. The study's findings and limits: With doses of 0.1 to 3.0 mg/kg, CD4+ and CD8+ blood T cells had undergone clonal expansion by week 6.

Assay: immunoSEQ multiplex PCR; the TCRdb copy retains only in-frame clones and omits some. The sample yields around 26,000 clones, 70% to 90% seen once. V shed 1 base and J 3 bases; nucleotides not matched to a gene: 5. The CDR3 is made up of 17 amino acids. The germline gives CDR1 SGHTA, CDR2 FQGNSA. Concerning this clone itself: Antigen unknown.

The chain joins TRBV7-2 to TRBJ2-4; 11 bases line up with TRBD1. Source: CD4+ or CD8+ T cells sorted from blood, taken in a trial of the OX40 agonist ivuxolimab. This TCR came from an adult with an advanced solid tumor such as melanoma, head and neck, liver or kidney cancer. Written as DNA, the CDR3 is TGTGCCAGCAGCTTAGTGGACAGGGGGCTTGTCAAAAACATTCAGTACTTC. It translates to CASSLVDRGLVKNIQYF.